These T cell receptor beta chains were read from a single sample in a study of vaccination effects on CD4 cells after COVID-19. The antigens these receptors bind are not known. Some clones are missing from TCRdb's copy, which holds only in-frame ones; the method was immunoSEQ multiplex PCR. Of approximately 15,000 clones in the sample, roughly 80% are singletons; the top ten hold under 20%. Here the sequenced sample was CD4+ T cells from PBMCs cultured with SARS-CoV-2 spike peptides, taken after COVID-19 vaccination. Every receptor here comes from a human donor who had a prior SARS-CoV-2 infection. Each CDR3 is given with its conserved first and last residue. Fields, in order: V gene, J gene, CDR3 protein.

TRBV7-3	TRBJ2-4	CASSLTGGSKNIQYF
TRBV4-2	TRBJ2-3	CASSQETDTQYF
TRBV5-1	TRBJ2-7	CASSEGSSYEQYF
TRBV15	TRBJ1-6	CATSRDPRNSPLHF
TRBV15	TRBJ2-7	CATSRGTASSYEQYF
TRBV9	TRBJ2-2	CASSVGAGSTGELFF
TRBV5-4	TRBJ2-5	CASSLVTGQETQYF
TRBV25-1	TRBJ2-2	CASSESLGLGSGELFF
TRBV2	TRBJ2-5	CASSEGGTQYF
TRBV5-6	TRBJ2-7	CASSRGTYEQYF
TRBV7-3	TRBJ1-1	CASSVSTGSTEAFF
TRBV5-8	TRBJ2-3	CASSYYHRGDYTDTQYF
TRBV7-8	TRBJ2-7	CASSSYRGLNYEQYF
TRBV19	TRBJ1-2	CASSIPWVSETGNYGYTF
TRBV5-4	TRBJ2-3	CASKDVSTDTQYF
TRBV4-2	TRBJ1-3	CASSQLTASGNTIYF
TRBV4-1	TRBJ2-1	CASSQAGLDYNEQFF
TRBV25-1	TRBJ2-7	CASSGTSGPYEQYF
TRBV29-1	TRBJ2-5	CSVEPGETQYF
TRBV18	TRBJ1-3	CASSGSGDRNTIYF
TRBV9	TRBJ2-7	CASSHGLAGYEQYF
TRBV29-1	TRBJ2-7	CSVTVGSLEQYF
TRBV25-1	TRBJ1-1	CASSDTRKGAGTEAFF